These 9 T cell receptor beta chains came from one sample sequenced in a study of beta chain features in type 1 diabetes (dated by TCRdb to the late 2010s). Their specific antigens are unknown. General findings and caveats noted by the study authors: A moderate but significant shortening of TCRB CDR3 length was observed in type 1 diabetes patients in all four CD4+ subsets.

Libraries were prepared through the immunoSEQ multiplex PCR assay. The entire amount of isolated RNA was reverse transcribed using the High Capacity cDNA Reverse Transcription Kit, so the sequenced TCRB transcripts were expressed ones. This immuneACCESS table, as held by TCRdb, lists in-frame sequences with V and J called but not all clones. Of the missing ones, under half trace to an unresolved V gene in checked studies; the others have no known cause. Counted in this sample were some 150,000 clones; 13% of them appeared once. In total, the top ten clones hold around 1.2% of the sample. Sequenced sample: central memory CD4+ T cells from blood. Every receptor here comes from a man aged 18 to 35 with type 1 diabetes.

The rearrangement links TRBV13 to TRBJ1-1, with unresolved D. V was shortened by 5 bases and J by 1 base, with 5 bases between the two germline ends. The CDR3 contains 12 residues. Germline assignment: CDR1 PRHDT and CDR2 FYEKMQ (reference sequence). The CDR3 region has the DNA TGTGCCAGCAGCATCCAGAACACTGAAGCTTTCTTT. This translates into CASSIQNTEAFF.

The chain uses TRBV28 and TRBJ1-2; D is unresolved. V was pared by 9 bases and J by 1 base, with 6 bases between. This CDR3 spans 11 amino acids. The germline V gene encodes CDR1 MDHEN and CDR2 SYDVKM. Here the CDR3 reads CASSLNYGYTF. For the CDR3, the DNA is TGTGCCAGTTCCCTTAACTATGGCTACACCTTC.

This clone showed up just a few times. The gene calls are TRBV4-2 and TRBJ2-1, with 7 bases aligning to TRBD2. CDR3 length: 18 amino acids. Germline V gene sequence: CDR1 LGHNA, CDR2 YNFKEQ. Trimming cost V 0 bases and J 2 bases; bases outside gene matches: 10. The CDR3 DNA is TGTGCCAGCAGCCAAGATCTGGGCGGGGGACTACCCTACAATGAGCAGTTCTTC. This translates into CASSQDLGGGLPYNEQFF.

The sample holds a few counts of this clone. The CDR3 spells CASSVGFGQGAKNIQYF. CDR3 nucleotides: TGTGCCAGCAGCGTAGGATTTGGGCAGGGGGCCAAAAACATTCAGTACTTC. This rearrangement joins TRBV9 to TRBJ2-4; perhaps TRBD1 as D (6 bases). The ends were cut back, 0 bases at V and 1 base at J, with 14 bases in the middle. The CDR3 covers 17 residues. Germline values: CDR1 SGDLS, CDR2 YYNGEE.

The rearrangement uses TRBV7-2 and TRBJ1-1, with 7 bases that match TRBD1. This CDR3 spans 14 amino acids. J was trimmed by 2 bases and V by 2 bases; bases with no gene match: 2. CDR1 and CDR2 (germline): SGHTA, FQGNSA. The CDR3 loop is CASSLYRGNTEAFF. The CDR3 DNA sequence: TGTGCCAGCAGCTTATACAGGGGAAACACTGAAGCTTTCTTT.

The genes are TRBV28 and TRBJ2-5; a possible D gene is TRBD1 (7 bases). CDR3 length equals 17 residues. Germline V gene sequence: CDR1 MDHEN, CDR2 SYDVKM. V gave up 5 bases and J gave up 2 bases, with 21 bases separating them. Here the CDR3 DNA reads TGTGCCAGCAGTCCGGCCGCGGGACAGATGGGTCAAGAGACCCAGTACTTC. Translating gives CASSPAAGQMGQETQYF.

This clone was seen a handful of times. The V gene is TRBV19, the J gene TRBJ2-3, with D tentatively TRBD2 (6 bases). Germline CDR1 and CDR2: LNHDA and SQIVND (reference sequence). This CDR3 has 14 residues. V lost 7 bases and J lost 0, with 11 bases in between. CDR3 coding DNA: TGTGCCAGTAATGGCGGGGATAGCACAGATACGCAGTATTTT. It specifies CASNGGDSTDTQYF.

The chain employs TRBV27 and TRBJ2-3; D is ambiguous. Germline CDR1 is MNHEY and CDR2 is SMNVEV (reference sequence). Trimming shortened V by 4 bases and J by 6 bases, and 11 bases separated the two germline ends. The CDR3 loop spans 13 amino acids. The CDR3: CASSSSYLDTQYF. DNA of the CDR3: TGTGCCAGCAGTTCTTCATATTTGGATACGCAGTATTTT.

The chain carries TRBV2 and TRBJ1-1; 7 positions match TRBD1. In germline, CDR1 is SNHLY, CDR2 FYNNEI. The CDR3 spans 14 residues. The J segment lost 4 bases and the V segment lost 4 bases, leaving 6 bases of the junction unmatched. CDR3 bases: TGTGCCAGCAGTGTTCAGGGGGTGGGCACTGAAGCTTTCTTT. It specifies CASSVQGVGTEAFF.